This T cell receptor beta chain emerged from a study of OX40 agonist ivuxolimab in advanced cancers. At the level of the study: Patients took ivuxolimab, an agonistic anti-OX40 (CD134) antibody. At doses from 0.01 to 10 mg/kg, patients were given intravenous ivuxolimab every 2 weeks. Study-wide findings and caveats: Fewer expanded clones were found on average in CD4+ than in CD8+ T cells.

Sampling of blood occurred at baseline, cycle 4 day 1, and cycle 7 day 1. Data came from immunoSEQ multiplex PCR; TCRdb stores just in-frame clones and leaves some out. This table holds tens of thousands of clones, 75% to 90% found once. The germline V gene has CDR1 SGDLS and CDR2 YYNGEE. Trimming cost V 2 bases and J 5 bases; bases outside gene matches: 4. This CDR3 contains 15 residues. Comment on this clone: Its antigen is currently unknown.

This TCR was recovered from an adult with an advanced solid tumor such as melanoma, head and neck, liver or kidney cancer. The material sequenced was CD4+ or CD8+ T cells sorted from blood, taken in a trial of the OX40 agonist ivuxolimab. The rearrangement uses TRBV9 and TRBJ1-4, with 9 bases that match TRBD1. The CDR3 loop is CASSVSGQGNEKLFF. CDR3 DNA sequence: TGTGCCAGCAGCGTTAGTGGACAGGGGAATGAAAAACTGTTTTTT.